Following are 12 T cell receptor beta chains from one sample sequenced in a study of T cells in Graves' hyperthyroidism and ophthalmopathy. Using RNA transcripts as the source, TCR beta CDR3 regions were amplified. Using the HTBI primer set, a first-round RT-PCR was run on the TCR CDR3. TCRdb fed the multiplex PCR reads into MiXCR, producing one record per CDR3 protein. The sample yields under 400,000 distinct CDR3 sequences, about 13% seen once. Sequencing input: blood. These receptors all stem from a woman younger than 35 with Graves' hyperthyroidism.

This clonotype was detected many times. The chain links TRBV6-1 to TRBJ2-3, with TRBD1 as a possible D gene (6 bases). V lost 6 bases and J lost 4, with 17 bases in between. This CDR3 contains 15 residues. Germline CDR1 is MNHNS and CDR2 is SASEGT. CDR3 loop: CASSTQGDHADTQYF. CDR3 nucleotide sequence: TGTGCCAGCAGCACACAGGGAGACCACGCAGATACGCAGTATTTT.

The J gene is TRBJ2-6, the V gene TRBV27; D unresolved. The CDR3 contains 16 residues. V gave up 3 bases and J gave up 2 bases, with 11 bases separating them. Germline-derived CDR1 and CDR2 are MNHEY and SMNVEV (reference sequence). The CDR3 nucleotides read TGTGCCAGCAGTTTTCACCGGGTCCCTGGGGCCAACGTCCTGACTTTC. Protein: CASSFHRVPGANVLTF.

This clonotype was observed many times. The chain carries TRBV20-1 and TRBJ1-5; TRBD1 might be the D (5 bases). CDR1 is DFQATT, CDR2 SNEGSKA, per germline (reference sequence). V was clipped by 5 bases and J by 4 bases, with 12 bases between them. The CDR3 has 13 residues. The CDR3 loop reads CSAGGRKNQPQHF. The CDR3, as DNA: TGCAGTGCTGGGGGACGGAAAAATCAGCCCCAGCATTTT.

This clonotype has at least ten counts. The rearrangement links TRBV2 to TRBJ2-1, with D perhaps given as TRBD1 or TRBD2 (5 bases each). V lost 8 bases and J lost 3, with 14 bases in between. The germline V gene has CDR1 SNHLY and CDR2 FYNNEI. The CDR3 consists of 14 residues. The CDR3: CASGDVVVYNEQFF. CDR3 sequence (DNA): TGTGCCAGCGGGGACGTTGTAGTCTACAATGAGCAGTTCTTC.

In this sample, this clonotype turned up many times. This chain connects TRBV4-2 to TRBJ2-3; tentatively, D is TRBD2 (5 bases). Germline CDR1 reads LGHNA; CDR2 reads YNFKEQ. The CDR3 extends over 14 amino acids. Trimming took 5 bases from V and 0 from J, leaving 9 bases between them. This chain's CDR3 is CASSGGLSTDTQYF. The CDR3 nucleotides read TGTGCCAGCAGCGGCGGGCTGAGCACAGATACGCAGTATTTT.

This clonotype was seen at least ten times. V usage is TRBV6-1 and J usage is TRBJ2-7; 9 bases map to TRBD1. The trim removed 5 bases at V and 4 bases at J, leaving 9 bases unmatched. Germline V gives CDR1 MNHNS, CDR2 SASEGT. This CDR3 comprises 15 residues. CDR3 sequence reads: CASSWTGEGFYEQYF. The CDR3, as DNA: TGTGCCAGCAGTTGGACAGGGGAGGGTTTTTACGAGCAGTACTTC.

This clonotype has just a few counts. The chain couples TRBV3-1 to TRBJ2-7; D ambiguous. The germline V gene encodes CDR1 LGHDT and CDR2 YNNKEL (reference sequence). The V gene lost 5 bases and the J gene lost 0 bases, with 11 bases spanning the gap. The CDR3 length is 14 residues. The CDR3 region is CASSLVSNSYEQYF. The CDR3 bases are TGTGCCAGCAGCTTGGTTTCCAACTCCTACGAGCAGTACTTC.

This clonotype was seen ten or more times. Germline and junction disagree at one end, which may indicate a read error. The chain carries TRBV20-1 and TRBJ2-3, with TRBD2 matching 9 bases. Germline V gives CDR1 DFQATT, CDR2 SNEGSKA (reference sequence). The CDR3 has 14 residues. The CDR3 coding sequence is TGCAGTGGTAGACTAGCGGATGGCACAGATACGCAGTATTTT. It encodes CSGRLADGTDTQYF.

This clonotype was seen many times. The V gene is TRBV28, the J gene TRBJ1-1; no clear D. The CDR3 covers 12 residues. Trimming stripped 6 bases from V and 5 bases from J, with 10 bases between. Germline assignment: CDR1 MDHEN and CDR2 SYDVKM. The CDR3 DNA reads as TGTGCCAGCAGCCTTAGCTGGACTGAAGCTTTCTTT. This sequence encodes CASSLSWTEAFF.

Ten or more counts support this clonotype. The chain is built from TRBV29-1 and TRBJ2-6; 10 bases map to TRBD1. CDR3 size: 17 residues. After removal of 7 bases from V and 2 bases from J, the junction contained 11 bases not matched to a gene. Germline V CDR1 and CDR2: SQVTM, ANQGSEA. CDR3 residues: CSASGTGDFAGANVLTF. As DNA, the CDR3 is TGCAGCGCCTCCGGGACAGGGGATTTCGCTGGGGCCAACGTCCTGACTTTC.

The chain combines TRBV20-1 with TRBJ2-3, with TRBD1 identical over 8 bases. The CDR3 runs to 13 residues. V trimming: 5 bases; J trimming: 5 bases; junction bases outside the gene matches: 6. Germline V gene sequence: CDR1 DFQATT, CDR2 SNEGSKA (reference sequence). CDR3 sequence: CSAYQGAGDTQYF. As DNA, the CDR3 is TGCAGTGCTTACCAGGGGGCAGGAGATACGCAGTATTTT.

This clonotype was seen more than once but under ten times. The V call is TRBV20-1, the J call TRBJ2-1; 10 nucleotides line up with TRBD2. This CDR3 contains 17 residues. Germline CDR1 DFQATT, CDR2 SNEGSKA (reference sequence). J lost 6 bases, V lost 6 bases, and 17 bases had no gene match. The CDR3 spells CSAWRGAGGGSVNEQFF. DNA of the CDR3: TGCAGTGCGTGGCGAGGAGCGGGGGGGGGTTCGGTCAATGAGCAGTTCTTC.